One sample yielded the 17 T cell receptor beta chains listed below, sequenced in a study of T cell responses to AZD1222 COVID-19 vaccine. Some clones are missing from TCRdb's copy, which holds only in-frame ones; the method was immunoSEQ multiplex PCR. The table has 50,000 to 60,000 clones, 70% to 80% seen once. Specimen: peripheral blood, collected 28 days after the second AZD1222 dose. Every receptor here comes from an adult who received the AZD1222 COVID-19 vaccine.

The chain couples TRBV7-6 to TRBJ2-3; no firm D call. Looked up from germline, CDR1 is SGHVS and CDR2 is FNYEAQ. The CDR3 has 15 residues. V shed 1 base and J shed 6 bases, with 14 bases lying between them. This CDR3 is CASSLGGLGADTQYF. In DNA, the CDR3 is TGTGCCAGCAGCTTAGGGGGATTGGGCGCGGATACGCAGTATTTT.

This sequence joins TRBV10-1 and TRBJ1-4; D perhaps matches TRBD1 (6 bases). The CDR3 runs 14 residues. The V gene's germline CDR1 is WNHNN and CDR2 SYGVQD (reference sequence). V was pared by 3 bases and J by 8 bases, with 13 bases between. The CDR3 bases are TGCGCCAGCAGTGACTCGGCAGGGGTCGAAAAACTGTTTTTT. Its protein product is CASSDSAGVEKLFF.

The gene calls are TRBV29-1 and TRBJ1-2, with D tentatively TRBD1 (5 bases). Germline CDR1 reads SQVTM; CDR2 reads ANQGSEA. V lost 3 bases and J 4 bases, leaving 12 bases between the germline ends. This CDR3 comprises 13 residues. CDR3 bases: TGCAGCGTTGATTTGCAGGGCGGCTATGGCTACACCTTC. This sequence encodes CSVDLQGGYGYTF.

This chain joins TRBV5-1 and TRBJ2-5; D may be TRBD2 (7 bases). This CDR3 region has 15 residues. The germline V gene encodes CDR1 SGHRS and CDR2 YFSETQ. The ends were cut back, 0 bases at V and 4 bases at J, with 13 bases in the middle. As DNA, the CDR3 is TGCGCCAGCAGCTTGGGGACTAGGGGGGGAGAGACCCAGTACTTC. Translation gives CASSLGTRGGETQYF.

This clone has more than one count but fewer than ten. This chain joins TRBV5-4 and TRBJ2-5; D is unresolved. The ends were cut back, 1 base at V and 5 bases at J, with 9 bases in the middle. CDR1 is SGHNT, CDR2 YYREEE, per germline (reference sequence). There are 13 residues in the CDR3. The CDR3 here is CASSLRLSETQYF. Written as DNA, the CDR3 is TGTGCCAGCAGCTTGCGGTTATCGGAGACCCAGTACTTC.

This sequence joins TRBV7-9 and TRBJ2-3; TRBD1 matches at 7 bases. The trim removed 6 bases at V and 1 base at J, leaving 4 bases unmatched. The V gene's germline CDR1 is SEHNR and CDR2 FQNEAQ (reference sequence). CDR3 length: 14 residues. The CDR3 DNA sequence: TGTGCCAGCAGACCTAGGGGGCGCACAGATACGCAGTATTTT. This gives the protein CASRPRGRTDTQYF.

The V and J genes are TRBV7-9 and TRBJ2-1; 7 nucleotides align to TRBD1. The CDR3 runs to 16 residues. Germline V gene data show CDR1 as SEHNR and CDR2 as FQNEAQ (reference sequence). The V segment lost 1 base and the J segment 1 base; nucleotides outside the gene matches: 4. CDR3 DNA sequence: TGTGCCAGCAGCTTAGGACAGGGTGGGTCCTACAATGAGCAGTTCTTC. Encoded protein: CASSLGQGGSYNEQFF.

This chain connects TRBV14 to TRBJ2-2, with TRBD2 identical over 8 bases. From germline, CDR1 is SGHDN and CDR2 FVKESK. The CDR3 consists of 15 residues. The V and J ends lost 4 bases and 3 bases, in that order; junction bases with no gene match: 4. The CDR3 here is CASSLAGPDTGELFF. As DNA, the CDR3 is TGTGCCAGCAGCCTAGCGGGGCCGGACACCGGGGAGCTGTTTTTT.

This clone occurred a few times. The germline gene is not matched at one end of the junction; a read error may be the cause. V usage is TRBV7-7 and J usage is TRBJ2-1, with TRBD2 as a possible D gene (6 bases). The CDR3 extends over 15 amino acids. CDR1 is SSHAT and CDR2 is FNYEAQ in the germline V gene (reference sequence). DNA for the CDR3: TGTGCTAGCAGCCCAGCCACGGGAGACTACAATGAGCAGTTCTTC. This translates into CASSPATGDYNEQFF.

The V call is TRBV7-2, the J call TRBJ2-5, with TRBD1 matching over 8 bases. The CDR3 is 14 residues long. CDR1 SGHTA and CDR2 FQGNSA come from the germline V gene. The V gene end was trimmed by 5 bases and the J gene end by 13 bases; junction bases not matched to a gene: 15. CDR3 nucleotides: TGTGCCAGCAGCCCCAACGACAGGGGTTCGACGGGGTACTTC. It specifies CASSPNDRGSTGYF. Looking up the rest from reference TRBV7-2 and TRBJ2-5 gives the full variable domain: GAGVSQSPSNKVTEKGKDVELRCDPISGHTALYWYRQSLGQGLEFLIYFQGNSAPDKSGLPSDRFSAERTGGSVSTLTIQRTQQEDSAVYLCASSPNDRGSTGYFGPGTRLLVL.

The rearrangement joins TRBV9 to TRBJ2-3, with 8 positions matching TRBD2. This CDR3 contains 15 residues. Per the germline V gene, CDR1 is SGDLS and CDR2 is YYNGEE. The J segment lost 6 bases and the V segment lost 3 bases, leaving 9 bases of the junction unmatched. The CDR3 DNA reads TGTGCCAGCAGCGCGCTCGGGGGGGGCTTGGATACGCAGTATTTT. Its protein is CASSALGGGLDTQYF.

The count of this clone is one. The chain has TRBV18 and TRBJ2-2; a possible D gene is TRBD1 (5 bases). The CDR3 totals 15 residues. V was clipped by 2 bases and J by 1 base, with 8 bases between them. Germline V gives CDR1 KGHSH, CDR2 LQKENI. CDR3 sequence reads: CASSPNRMNTGELFF. In nucleotides, the CDR3 is TGTGCCAGCTCACCAAACAGGATGAACACCGGGGAGCTGTTTTTT.

J is TRBJ2-1 and V is TRBV5-1, with 9 positions matching TRBD1. With 0 bases clipped from V and 7 bases from J, the junction kept 5 bases outside the gene matches. There are 15 residues in the CDR3. Germline CDR1 is SGHRS and CDR2 is YFSETQ. CDR3 sequence: CASSLARTGANEQFF. The CDR3 DNA follows: TGCGCCAGCAGCTTGGCTCGGACAGGGGCAAATGAGCAGTTCTTC.

The chain is built from TRBV5-1 and TRBJ2-1; perhaps D is TRBD1 or TRBD2 (7 bases each). The CDR3 length is 15 residues. Germline assignment: CDR1 SGHRS and CDR2 YFSETQ. V lost 3 bases, J lost 7 bases, and 17 bases lay in between. The CDR3 DNA reads as TGCGCCAGCAGCTCCAGGGGGGGCATAAGGAATGAGCAGTTCTTC. This codes for CASSSRGGIRNEQFF. Together with reference TRBV5-1 and TRBJ2-1, the CDR3 gives the full variable domain: KAGVTQTPRYLIKTRGQQVTLSCSPISGHRSVSWYQQTPGQGLQFLFEYFSETQRNKGNFPGRFSGRQFSNSRSEMNVSTLELGDSALYLCASSSRGGIRNEQFFGPGTRLTVL.

The rearrangement uses TRBV5-4 and TRBJ2-4; D possibly matches TRBD1 or TRBD2 (5 bases each). The CDR3 has 16 amino acids. V lost 2 bases and J 0 bases, leaving 12 bases between the germline ends. Germline CDR1 reads SGHNT; CDR2 reads YYREEE (reference sequence). CDR3 protein: CASSFGAGTAKNIQYF. Written as DNA, the CDR3 is TGTGCCAGCAGCTTCGGGGCAGGGACAGCCAAAAACATTCAGTACTTC. Complete variable domain (other parts from reference TRBV5-4 and TRBJ2-4): ETGVTQSPTHLIKTRGQQVTLRCSSQSGHNTVSWYQQALGQGPQFIFQYYREEENGRGNFPPRFSGLQFPNYSSELNVNALELDDSALYLCASSFGAGTAKNIQYFGAGTRLSVL.

This clone has more than one count but fewer than ten. The rearrangement joins TRBV3-1 (or the pseudogene TRBV3-2) to TRBJ1-1; no clear D. Germline assignment: CDR1 LGHDT and CDR2 YNNKEL (reference sequence). The CDR3 extends over 14 amino acids. The germline V and J ends were trimmed by 2 bases and 1 base, with 8 bases remaining between them. The CDR3 DNA follows: TGTGCCAGCAGCCAAAGGGTTGGGAACACTGAAGCTTTCTTT. This sequence encodes CASSQRVGNTEAFF.

The chain uses TRBV3-1 (or the pseudogene TRBV3-2) and TRBJ2-5, with 10 bases lining up with TRBD2. Germline V gene sequence: CDR1 LGHDT, CDR2 YNNKEL (reference sequence). The CDR3 spans 15 residues. J gave up 4 bases and V 4 bases, and 6 bases lay outside the gene matches. The DNA of the CDR3 is TGTGCCAGCAGCCCGCAGAGGACTAGCGGAGAGACCCAGTACTTC. Translated, it gives CASSPQRTSGETQYF.